A single sample is the source of the 20 T cell receptor beta chains below, sequenced in a study of T cell responses to AZD1222 COVID-19 vaccine. Only in-frame clones appear in the TCRdb table, and some are missing; sequencing was by immunoSEQ multiplex PCR. The table includes roughly 180,000 clones, 92% detected once. The specimen was peripheral blood, collected 28 days after the second AZD1222 dose. The receptor source for this set is an adult who received the AZD1222 COVID-19 vaccine.

The chain recombines TRBV7-8 with TRBJ2-7; D may be TRBD2 (6 bases). The CDR3 extends over 14 amino acids. Germline lookup yields CDR1 SGHVS and CDR2 FQNEAQ. Trimming cost V 5 bases and J 2 bases, with 13 bases left between them. DNA of the CDR3: TGTGCCAGCAGCAACGAGGGACTCGCCTACGAGCAGTACTTC. Translated: CASSNEGLAYEQYF.

The rearrangement uses TRBV28 and TRBJ1-3; D is unresolved. The V gene's germline CDR1 is MDHEN and CDR2 SYDVKM. V was trimmed by 7 bases and J by 3 bases, leaving 19 bases between them. CDR3 length equals 16 residues. The chain's CDR3 is CASTPADGFLGNTIYF. CDR3 coding DNA: TGTGCCAGCACCCCGGCGGACGGATTCCTTGGAAACACCATATATTTT. Full variable domain (outside the CDR3, taken from reference TRBV28 and TRBJ1-3): DVKVTQSSRYLVKRTGEKVFLECVQDMDHENMFWYRQDPGLGLRLIYFSYDVKMKEKGDIPEGYSVSREKKERFSLILESASTNQTSMYLCASTPADGFLGNTIYFGEGSWLTVV.

This chain uses TRBV12-3 or TRBV12-4 with TRBJ1-2; no firm D call. V was cut by 5 bases and J by 8 bases, with 15 bases left in between. The CDR3 runs 13 residues. The CDR3 DNA reads TGTGCCAGCAGTCCCGGTGGAAAAGGGGGCTACACCTTC. Translating gives CASSPGGKGGYTF.

This rearrangement joins TRBV10-3 to TRBJ2-1, with D possibly being TRBD2 (6 bases). Looked up from germline, CDR1 is ENHRY and CDR2 is SYGVKD. V lost 0 bases and J 7 bases, leaving 7 bases between the germline ends. The CDR3 covers 13 residues. The CDR3 region has the DNA TGTGCCATCAGTGAGTCGGGGAGGAATGAGCAGTTCTTC. Its protein product is CAISESGRNEQFF.

The chain has TRBV25-1 and TRBJ1-4; 8 nucleotides agree with TRBD1. The V and J ends lost 3 bases and 7 bases, in that order; junction bases with no gene match: 7. CDR1 and CDR2 (germline): MGHDK, SYGVNS. This CDR3 contains 15 residues. CDR3 coding DNA: TGTGCCAGCAGTGAGGTGTGGACAGGGAGTGAAAAACTGTTTTTT. This translates into CASSEVWTGSEKLFF.

The gene calls are TRBV6-5 and TRBJ1-5; D not certain. Germline CDR1 MNHEY, CDR2 SVGAGI. V dropped 4 bases and J dropped 7 bases, with 11 bases sitting between them. The CDR3 consists of 13 residues. For the CDR3, the DNA is TGTGCCAGCAGTTCCCAGATGGGGCAGCCCCAGCATTTT. Its translation is CASSSQMGQPQHF.

J is TRBJ1-3 and V is TRBV12-3 or TRBV12-4; D gene ambiguous. The length of the CDR3 is 13 residues. Trimming cost V 2 bases and J 5 bases, with 7 bases left between them. CDR3 loop: CASSLPPRNTIYF. CDR3 sequence (DNA): TGTGCCAGCAGTTTACCCCCCCGAAACACCATATATTTT.

The rearrangement joins TRBV19 to TRBJ2-1; D perhaps matches TRBD2 (5 bases). Germline V CDR1 and CDR2: LNHDA, SQIVND (reference sequence). V gave up 5 bases and J gave up 3 bases, with 14 bases separating them. The CDR3 covers 15 residues. Here the CDR3 reads CASSAHSSRYNEQFF. As DNA, the CDR3 is TGTGCCAGTAGTGCCCACTCTAGCCGCTACAATGAGCAGTTCTTC.

A note on this clone: The same CDR3 is also encoded by other DNA sequences in this sample. This chain joins TRBV3-1 (or the pseudogene TRBV3-2) and TRBJ1-1; D is uncertain. CDR1 and CDR2 from the germline V gene are LGHDT and YNNKEL (reference sequence). The CDR3 spans 13 residues. V dropped 4 bases and J dropped 2 bases, with 8 bases sitting between them. The chain's CDR3 is CASSPTLNTEAFF. The CDR3 DNA follows: TGTGCCAGCAGCCCTACATTAAACACTGAAGCTTTCTTT.

This chain uses TRBV25-1 with TRBJ1-4; the match to TRBD1 covers 7 bases. The CDR3 totals 15 residues. Trimming took 3 bases from V and 7 from J; bases not matched to a gene: 8. The germline V gene has CDR1 MGHDK and CDR2 SYGVNS. CDR3 protein: CASSEPRGVFEKLFF. For the CDR3, the DNA is TGTGCCAGCAGTGAGCCCAGGGGGGTTTTTGAAAAACTGTTTTTT.

The genes are TRBV19 and TRBJ1-1, with 7 bases lining up with TRBD1. Germline CDR1 reads LNHDA; CDR2 reads SQIVND (reference sequence). The CDR3 has 14 amino acids. Germline trimming cut 3 bases from V and 8 bases from J; bases unmatched to any gene: 9. The DNA for the CDR3 is TGTGCCAGTAGTATGGGGACAGACCCGACCGAAGCTTTCTTT. Translation gives CASSMGTDPTEAFF.

The chain recombines TRBV6-4 with TRBJ2-7; weak D call: TRBD1 (5 bases). This CDR3 spans 13 amino acids. V shed 4 bases and J shed 6 bases, with 13 bases lying between them. Germline V gene data show CDR1 as MRHNA and CDR2 as SNTAGT. Here the CDR3 DNA reads TGTGCCAGCAGTGCTCAGGGCCTCGGCGAGCAGTACTTC. This gives the protein CASSAQGLGEQYF.

V is TRBV7-2 and J is TRBJ2-5; 12 positions match TRBD2. Per the germline V gene, CDR1 is SGHTA and CDR2 is FQGNSA. This CDR3 has 16 residues. The V gene end was trimmed by 0 bases and the J gene end by 2 bases; junction bases not matched to a gene: 1. The CDR3 loop is CASSLATSGGQETQYF. For the CDR3, the DNA is TGTGCCAGCAGCTTAGCGACTAGCGGGGGACAAGAGACCCAGTACTTC.

The chain uses TRBV3-1 (or the pseudogene TRBV3-2) and TRBJ1-2, with TRBD1 as a possible D gene (5 bases). CDR1 and CDR2 (germline): LGHDT, YNNKEL (reference sequence). V was shortened by 1 base and J by 6 bases, with 12 bases between the two germline ends. There are 14 residues in the CDR3. This CDR3 is CASSQVPRVNGYTF. Written as DNA, the CDR3 is TGTGCCAGCAGCCAAGTGCCCAGGGTTAATGGCTACACCTTC.

The rearrangement joins TRBV30 to TRBJ1-5, with 7 bases matching TRBD1. J was trimmed by 0 bases and V by 5 bases; bases with no gene match: 7. There are 15 residues in the CDR3. CDR1 is GTSNPN, CDR2 SVGIG, per germline (reference sequence). The CDR3 loop reads CAWGRDSHSNQPQHF. The CDR3 DNA reads TGTGCCTGGGGCCGGGACAGCCATAGCAATCAGCCCCAGCATTTT.

The V gene is TRBV28, the J gene TRBJ1-2, with 8 nucleotides matching TRBD1. This CDR3 has 13 residues. The germline V gene encodes CDR1 MDHEN and CDR2 SYDVKM. Trimming took 6 bases from V and 8 from J; bases not matched to a gene: 8. CDR3 bases: TGTGCCAGCAGCCCCAGGGGGCTCGAGGGCTACACCTTC. Protein sequence: CASSPRGLEGYTF.

For the CDR3, the DNA is TGTGCCAGCAGTTTGGGTGGGGTGAACATTCAGTACTTC. It specifies CASSLGGVNIQYF. The rearrangement links TRBV28 to TRBJ2-4, with no clear D. CDR1 and CDR2 from the germline V gene are MDHEN and SYDVKM. This CDR3 has 13 amino acids. Trimming removed 3 bases at V and 7 bases at J, with 10 bases between.

The chain joins TRBV7-8 to TRBJ1-1; TRBD1 might be the D (5 bases). The CDR3 sequence is 13 residues long. Germline V gives CDR1 SGHVS, CDR2 FQNEAQ. Trimming shortened V by 4 bases and J by 5 bases, and 11 bases separated the two germline ends. The CDR3 region is CASSSTDRTEAFF. As DNA, the CDR3 is TGTGCCAGCAGCTCAACCGACAGAACTGAAGCTTTCTTT.

The rearrangement uses TRBV11-2 and TRBJ2-5, with D uncertain. Per the germline V gene, CDR1 is SGHAT and CDR2 is FQNNGV. The CDR3 length is 13 residues. V dropped 4 bases and J dropped 5 bases, with 11 bases sitting between them. CDR3 DNA: TGTGCCAGCAGCTCTCGACTTGGGGAGACCCAGTACTTC. This encodes CASSSRLGETQYF.

This clone was seen just once. This chain links TRBV19 with TRBJ1-1; D gene unclear. Trimming stripped 1 base from V and 7 bases from J, with 4 bases between. The germline V gene has CDR1 LNHDA and CDR2 SQIVND (reference sequence). This CDR3 region has 11 residues. The DNA for the CDR3 is TGTGCCAGTAGTATAGTAAATGAAGCTTTCTTT. This codes for CASSIVNEAFF.